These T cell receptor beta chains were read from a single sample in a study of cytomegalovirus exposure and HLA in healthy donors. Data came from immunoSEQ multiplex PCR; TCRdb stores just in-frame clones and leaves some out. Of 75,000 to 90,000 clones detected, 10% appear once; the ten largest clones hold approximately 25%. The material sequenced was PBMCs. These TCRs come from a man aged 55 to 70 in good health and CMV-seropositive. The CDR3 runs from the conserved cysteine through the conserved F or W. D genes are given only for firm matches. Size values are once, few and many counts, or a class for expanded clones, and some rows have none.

CDR3 protein: CASLTGTQTGELFF
CDR3 DNA: TGTGCCAGCCTCACAGGGACCCAAACCGGGGAGCTGTTTTTT
J gene: TRBJ2-2
V gene: TRBV2
clone size: -
D gene: -

CDR3 protein: CASSLRQGNNEQFF
CDR3 DNA: TGCGCCAGCAGCTTGAGGCAGGGGAACAATGAGCAGTTCTTC
J gene: TRBJ2-1
V gene: TRBV5-1
clone size: -
D gene: -

CDR3 protein: CASSPRTGSSYEQYF
CDR3 DNA: TGTGCCAGCAGCCCCCGGACAGGGAGCTCCTACGAGCAGTACTTC
J gene: TRBJ2-7
V gene: TRBV9
clone size: few
D gene: TRBD1

CDR3 protein: CASSLFGTEAFF
CDR3 DNA: TGTGCCAGCAGCTTGTTCGGCACTGAAGCTTTCTTT
J gene: TRBJ1-1
V gene: TRBV11-2
clone size: few
D gene: -

CDR3 protein: CASSYYNRGRGGYTF
CDR3 DNA: TGTGCCAGCAGTTACTACAACAGGGGGCGGGGGGGCTACACCTTC
J gene: TRBJ1-2
V gene: TRBV6-8
clone size: -
D gene: TRBD1

CDR3 protein: CASSPSGRDSYEQYF
CDR3 DNA: TGTGCCAGCTCACCTAGCGGGAGAGACTCCTACGAGCAGTACTTC
J gene: TRBJ2-7
V gene: TRBV18
clone size: -
D gene: TRBD2

CDR3 protein: CASREDTGTTYNEQFF
CDR3 DNA: TGTGCCAGCAGGGAGGACACAGGGACTACCTACAATGAGCAGTTCTTC
J gene: TRBJ2-1
V gene: TRBV2
clone size: few
D gene: -

CDR3 protein: CASSNNPGGGYQETQYF
CDR3 DNA: TGCGCCAGCAGCAATAACCCCGGCGGGGGCTACCAAGAGACCCAGTACTTC
J gene: TRBJ2-5
V gene: TRBV5-1
clone size: few
D gene: -

CDR3 protein: CAISGGQGGRNTIYF
CDR3 DNA: TGTGCCATCAGTGGAGGACAGGGAGGAAGAAACACCATATATTTT
J gene: TRBJ1-3
V gene: TRBV10-3
clone size: few
D gene: TRBD1

CDR3 protein: CASSPLRVFNYGYTF
CDR3 DNA: TGTGCTAGCAGCCCTCTACGGGTTTTTAACTATGGCTACACCTTC
J gene: TRBJ1-2
V gene: TRBV7-7
clone size: few
D gene: -

CDR3 protein: CASSFASGSRVWTDTQYF
CDR3 DNA: TGTGCCAGCAGCTTCGCTAGCGGGAGCCGGGTTTGGACAGATACGCAGTATTTT
J gene: TRBJ2-3
V gene: TRBV7-2
clone size: -
D gene: TRBD2

CDR3 protein: CAWSGQGDTQYF
CDR3 DNA: TGTGCCTGGAGTGGGCAGGGTGATACGCAGTATTTT
J gene: TRBJ2-3
V gene: TRBV30
clone size: -
D gene: -

CDR3 protein: CATSRAGGPQETQYF
CDR3 DNA: TGTGCCACCAGCAGGGCGGGGGGCCCTCAAGAGACCCAGTACTTC
J gene: TRBJ2-5
V gene: TRBV15
clone size: few
D gene: TRBD2

CDR3 protein: CASSLVQRGEGETQYF
CDR3 DNA: TGTGCCAGCAGCTTAGTACAGCGGGGGGAAGGGGAGACCCAGTACTTC
J gene: TRBJ2-5
V gene: TRBV7-2
clone size: -
D gene: TRBD2

CDR3 protein: CASSTGGTNEKLFF
CDR3 DNA: TGTGCCAGCAGCACAGGGGGGACTAATGAAAAACTGTTTTTT
J gene: TRBJ1-4
V gene: TRBV28
clone size: -
D gene: TRBD1

CDR3 protein: CASSTRGEGQPQHF
CDR3 DNA: TGTGCCAGTAGTACCAGGGGCGAGGGGCAGCCCCAGCATTTT
J gene: TRBJ1-5
V gene: TRBV19
clone size: few
D gene: -

CDR3 protein: CASSPSLAGGPDTQYF
CDR3 DNA: TGTGCCAGCAGCCCCTCGCTAGCGGGAGGCCCAGATACGCAGTATTTT
J gene: TRBJ2-3
V gene: TRBV11-3
clone size: -
D gene: TRBD2

CDR3 protein: CASSLQVATDTQYF
CDR3 DNA: TGTGCCAGCAGCTTACAGGTGGCAACAGATACGCAGTATTTT
J gene: TRBJ2-3
V gene: TRBV7-2
clone size: few
D gene: -

CDR3 protein: CASSPPNRGTNEKLFF
CDR3 DNA: TGTGCCAGCTCACCACCGAACCGGGGTACTAATGAAAAACTGTTTTTT
J gene: TRBJ1-4
V gene: TRBV18
clone size: few
D gene: -

CDR3 protein: CASSLQGITEAFF
CDR3 DNA: TGTGCCAGTTCGTTACAGGGGATCACTGAAGCTTTCTTT
J gene: TRBJ1-1
V gene: TRBV9
clone size: -
D gene: TRBD1

CDR3 protein: CASSNIWTGDYDYTF
CDR3 DNA: TGTGCCAGCAGCAATATCTGGACAGGGGACTATGACTACACCTTC
J gene: TRBJ1-2
V gene: TRBV21-1
clone size: -
D gene: -

CDR3 protein: CASSEGTGGSSNQPQHF
CDR3 DNA: TGTGCCAGCAGTGAAGGAACAGGGGGCTCGAGCAATCAGCCCCAGCATTTT
J gene: TRBJ1-5
V gene: TRBV6-1
clone size: few
D gene: TRBD1

CDR3 protein: CASSLPGHYEQFF
CDR3 DNA: TGTGCTAGCAGCTTACCAGGGCACTATGAGCAGTTCTTC
J gene: TRBJ2-1
V gene: TRBV7-7
clone size: few
D gene: -

CDR3 protein: CASSLMAGSGAPLHF
CDR3 DNA: TGTGCCAGCAGTTTAATGGCAGGCTCGGGGGCACCCCTCCACTTT
J gene: TRBJ1-6
V gene: TRBV27
clone size: -
D gene: -

CDR3 protein: CASSIDRGTEAFF
CDR3 DNA: TGTGCCAGTAGTATAGATCGGGGCACTGAAGCTTTCTTT
J gene: TRBJ1-1
V gene: TRBV19
clone size: few
D gene: -

CDR3 protein: CASILGAGTHNQPQHF
CDR3 DNA: TGTGCCAGCATCCTTGGGGCCGGGACACATAATCAGCCCCAGCATTTT
J gene: TRBJ1-5
V gene: TRBV5-8
clone size: -
D gene: -

CDR3 protein: CAWSQWEAPDTQYF
CDR3 DNA: TGTGCCTGGAGTCAGTGGGAGGCCCCAGATACGCAGTATTTT
J gene: TRBJ2-3
V gene: TRBV30
clone size: few
D gene: -

CDR3 protein: CASRRGSRYGYTF
CDR3 DNA: TGTGCCAGCAGGCGCGGCAGCCGTTATGGCTACACCTTC
J gene: TRBJ1-2
V gene: TRBV6-1
clone size: -
D gene: -

CDR3 protein: CASSDPPGQGARAEAFF
CDR3 DNA: TGTGCCAGTAGTGACCCCCCCGGACAGGGGGCGAGGGCTGAAGCTTTCTTT
J gene: TRBJ1-1
V gene: TRBV19
clone size: -
D gene: TRBD1

CDR3 protein: CASSPILPGLFTDTQYF
CDR3 DNA: TGTGCCAGCAGTCCCATTTTACCGGGACTTTTCACAGATACGCAGTATTTT
J gene: TRBJ2-3
V gene: TRBV27
clone size: few
D gene: -

CDR3 protein: CASSITTVTGSPLHF
CDR3 DNA: TGTGCCAGCAGTATCACGACAGTGACTGGGTCACCCCTCCACTTT
J gene: TRBJ1-6
V gene: TRBV28
clone size: -
D gene: -

CDR3 protein: CASSLTTALLTGELFF
CDR3 DNA: TGTGCCAGCAGTCTAACGACAGCGCTTCTCACCGGGGAGCTGTTTTTT
J gene: TRBJ2-2
V gene: TRBV7-6
clone size: -
D gene: -

CDR3 protein: CASSAGEETPLHF
CDR3 DNA: TGTGCCAGCAGTGCGGGGGAGGAGACACCCCTCCACTTT
J gene: TRBJ1-6
V gene: TRBV2
clone size: -
D gene: -

CDR3 protein: CASSGQSGRTDTQYF
CDR3 DNA: TGTGCCAGCAGTGGACAGTCGGGTCGCACAGATACGCAGTATTTT
J gene: TRBJ2-3
V gene: TRBV2
clone size: -
D gene: -

CDR3 protein: CASSPPDRGIVTDTQYF
CDR3 DNA: TGTGCCAGCAGCCCGCCGGACAGGGGGATTGTTACAGATACGCAGTATTTT
J gene: TRBJ2-3
V gene: TRBV11-2
clone size: few
D gene: TRBD1

CDR3 protein: CASSYGGGTEAFF
CDR3 DNA: TGTGCCAGCAGTTACGGGGGAGGTACTGAAGCTTTCTTT
J gene: TRBJ1-1
V gene: TRBV6-5
clone size: few
D gene: -

CDR3 protein: CASSFTGGVTDTQYF
CDR3 DNA: TGTGCCAGTAGTTTTACAGGGGGGGTCACAGATACGCAGTATTTT
J gene: TRBJ2-3
V gene: TRBV19
clone size: many
D gene: -

CDR3 protein: CASRSGGWDLFF
CDR3 DNA: TGTGCCAGCAGGTCAGGGGGATGGGATCTGTTCTTC
J gene: TRBJ2-1
V gene: TRBV6-1
clone size: -
D gene: TRBD1

CDR3 protein: CASSLILAGMGWTQYF
CDR3 DNA: TGTGCCAGCAGCTTGATACTAGCGGGAATGGGGTGGACCCAGTACTTC
J gene: TRBJ2-5
V gene: TRBV5-6
clone size: -
D gene: TRBD2

CDR3 protein: CASSLAGGGSYNEQFF
CDR3 DNA: TGCGCCAGCAGCCTAGCGGGAGGGGGCTCCTACAATGAGCAGTTCTTC
J gene: TRBJ2-1
V gene: TRBV5-1
clone size: few
D gene: TRBD2

CDR3 protein: CASTVGDSPNQPQHF
CDR3 DNA: TGTGCCAGCACCGTGGGTGACAGCCCCAATCAGCCCCAGCATTTT
J gene: TRBJ1-5
V gene: TRBV2
clone size: -
D gene: -

CDR3 protein: CASPPGGTDYNEQFF
CDR3 DNA: TGTGCCAGCCCCCCCGGGGGGACGGATTACAATGAGCAGTTCTTC
J gene: TRBJ2-1
V gene: TRBV28
clone size: once
D gene: TRBD2

CDR3 protein: CASKPEREIGNEQFF
CDR3 DNA: TGTGCCAGTAAGCCGGAGAGGGAGATTGGGAATGAGCAGTTCTTC
J gene: TRBJ2-1
V gene: TRBV19
clone size: -
D gene: -

CDR3 protein: CASSYYEQYF
CDR3 DNA: TGTGCCAGCAGCTACTACGAGCAGTACTTC
J gene: TRBJ2-7
V gene: TRBV14
clone size: few
D gene: -

CDR3 protein: CASSLALAGGIGEQFF
CDR3 DNA: TGTGCCAGCAGCTTAGCACTAGCGGGAGGAATAGGTGAGCAGTTCTTC
J gene: TRBJ2-1
V gene: TRBV7-2
clone size: -
D gene: TRBD2

CDR3 protein: CASSGYRGETEAFF
CDR3 DNA: TGTGCCAGCAGTGGCTACAGGGGAGAAACTGAAGCTTTCTTT
J gene: TRBJ1-1
V gene: TRBV2
clone size: few
D gene: TRBD1

CDR3 protein: CASSPHPNTEAFF
CDR3 DNA: TGTGCCAGTAGCCCACACCCGAACACTGAAGCTTTCTTT
J gene: TRBJ1-1
V gene: TRBV19
clone size: -
D gene: -

CDR3 protein: CASMTGQGNTGELFF
CDR3 DNA: TGCGCCAGCATGACCGGACAGGGGAACACCGGGGAGCTGTTTTTT
J gene: TRBJ2-2
V gene: TRBV5-1
clone size: -
D gene: TRBD1

CDR3 protein: CASSQEGAGYTF
CDR3 DNA: TGTGCCAGCAGCCAAGAAGGGGCTGGCTACACCTTC
J gene: TRBJ1-2
V gene: TRBV4-2
clone size: few
D gene: -

CDR3 protein: CASRTQREFDEQYF
CDR3 DNA: TGTGCCAGCAGAACCCAGCGGGAGTTCGACGAGCAGTACTTC
J gene: TRBJ2-7
V gene: TRBV6-6
clone size: -
D gene: TRBD2